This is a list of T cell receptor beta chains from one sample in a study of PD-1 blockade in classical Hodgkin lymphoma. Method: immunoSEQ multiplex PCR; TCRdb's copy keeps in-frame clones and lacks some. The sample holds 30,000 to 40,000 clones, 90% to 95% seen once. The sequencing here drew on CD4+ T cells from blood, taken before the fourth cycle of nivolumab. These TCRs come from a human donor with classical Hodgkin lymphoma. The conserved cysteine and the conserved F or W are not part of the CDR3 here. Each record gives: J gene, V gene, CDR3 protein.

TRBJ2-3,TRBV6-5,ASSYRTSGSGDTQY
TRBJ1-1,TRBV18,ASSQRTGDEAF
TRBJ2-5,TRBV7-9,ASSFQGVETQY
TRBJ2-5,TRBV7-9,ASSGLLETQY
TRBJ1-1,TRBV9,ASSVAGAKNTEAF
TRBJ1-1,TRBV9,ASSPGQGGGAF
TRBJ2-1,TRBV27,ASSLDQGLNEQF
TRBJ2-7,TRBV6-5,ASSYSWTSGSYEQY
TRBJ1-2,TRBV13,ASSLVSDYGYT
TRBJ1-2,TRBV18,ASSLGTLYYGYT
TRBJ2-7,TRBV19,ASGRTGGSYEQY
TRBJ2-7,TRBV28,ASSQGAFFYEQY
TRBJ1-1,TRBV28,ASSPAGRTEAF
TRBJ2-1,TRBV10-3,AISGAEGKFEYEQF
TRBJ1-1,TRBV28,ASSIRTVGDTEAF
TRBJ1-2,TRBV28,ASEIQGRGYT
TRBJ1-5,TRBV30,AWSVRSGSNQPQH
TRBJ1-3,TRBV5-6,ASSLYGAGNTIY
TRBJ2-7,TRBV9,ASSAGSTLAGTYEQY
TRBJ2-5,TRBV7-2,ASRNREETQY
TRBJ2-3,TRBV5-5,ASSSPLGGGTQY
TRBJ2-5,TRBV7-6,ASSFSGSKTQY